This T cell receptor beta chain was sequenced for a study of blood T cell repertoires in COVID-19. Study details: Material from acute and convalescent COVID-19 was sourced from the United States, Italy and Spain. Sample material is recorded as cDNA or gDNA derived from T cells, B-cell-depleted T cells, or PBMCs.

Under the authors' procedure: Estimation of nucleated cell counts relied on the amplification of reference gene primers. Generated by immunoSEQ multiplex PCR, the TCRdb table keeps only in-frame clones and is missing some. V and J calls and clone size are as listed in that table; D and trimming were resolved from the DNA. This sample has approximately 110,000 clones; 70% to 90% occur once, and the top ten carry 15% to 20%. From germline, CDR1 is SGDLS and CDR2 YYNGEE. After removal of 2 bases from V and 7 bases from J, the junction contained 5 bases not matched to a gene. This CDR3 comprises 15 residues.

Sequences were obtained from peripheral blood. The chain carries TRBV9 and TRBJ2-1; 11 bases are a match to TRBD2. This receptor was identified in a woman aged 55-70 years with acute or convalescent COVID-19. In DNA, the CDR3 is TGTGCCAGCAGCGTCACTAGCGGGAGTCAGAATGAGCAGTTCTTC. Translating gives CASSVTSGSQNEQFF.